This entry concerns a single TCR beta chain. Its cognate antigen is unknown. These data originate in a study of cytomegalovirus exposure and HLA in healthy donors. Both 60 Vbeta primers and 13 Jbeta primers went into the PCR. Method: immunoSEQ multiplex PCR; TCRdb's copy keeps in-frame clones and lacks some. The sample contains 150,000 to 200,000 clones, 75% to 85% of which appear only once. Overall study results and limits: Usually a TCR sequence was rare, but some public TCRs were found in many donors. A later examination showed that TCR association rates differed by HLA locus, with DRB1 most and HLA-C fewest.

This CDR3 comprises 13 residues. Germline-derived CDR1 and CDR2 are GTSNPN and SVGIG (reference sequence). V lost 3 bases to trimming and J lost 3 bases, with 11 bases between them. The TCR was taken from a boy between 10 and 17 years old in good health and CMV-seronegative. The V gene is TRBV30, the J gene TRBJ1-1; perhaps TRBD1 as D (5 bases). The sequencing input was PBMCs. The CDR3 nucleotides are TGTGCCTGGAGGAAGACAGTCCACACTGAAGCTTTCTTT. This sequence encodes CAWRKTVHTEAFF.